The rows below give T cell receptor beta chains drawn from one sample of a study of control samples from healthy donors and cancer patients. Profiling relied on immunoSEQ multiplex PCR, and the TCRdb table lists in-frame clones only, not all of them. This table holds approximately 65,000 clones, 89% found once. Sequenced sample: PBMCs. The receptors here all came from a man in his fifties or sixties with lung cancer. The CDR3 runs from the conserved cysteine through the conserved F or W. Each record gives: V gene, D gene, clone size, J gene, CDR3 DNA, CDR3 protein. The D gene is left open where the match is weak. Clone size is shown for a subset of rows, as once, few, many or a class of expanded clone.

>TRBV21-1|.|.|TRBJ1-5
TGTGCCAGCAGCAAAGTACCAGGGCTGGCTCAGCCCCAGCATTTT
CASSKVPGLAQPQHF
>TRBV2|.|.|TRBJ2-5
TGTGCCAGCAGTGAAAGGACAGACCAAGAGACCCAGTACTTC
CASSERTDQETQYF
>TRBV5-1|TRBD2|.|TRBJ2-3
TGCGCCAGCAGCGCGTTAGTGGGGGGGAAGACAGATACGCAGTATTTT
CASSALVGGKTDTQYF
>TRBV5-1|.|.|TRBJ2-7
TGCGCCAGCAGCTTCCAAGGATCCTACGAGCAGTACTTC
CASSFQGSYEQYF
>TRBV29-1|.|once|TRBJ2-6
TGCAGCGTTGAAGCGGGACTGAGCAGCTCTGGGGCCAACGTCCTGACTTTC
CSVEAGLSSSGANVLTF
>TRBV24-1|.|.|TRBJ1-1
TGTGCCACCAGTGATTCCCGGCTGATGAACACTGAAGCTTTCTTT
CATSDSRLMNTEAFF
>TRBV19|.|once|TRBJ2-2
TGTGCCAGTATGAGGGCCGGCACCGGGGAGCTGTTTTTT
CASMRAGTGELFF
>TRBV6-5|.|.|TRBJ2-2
TGTGCCAGCATGTGGGGAGTGTCGGGCACCGGGGAGCTGTTTTTT
CASMWGVSGTGELFF
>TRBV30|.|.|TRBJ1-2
TGTGCCTGGACGACCGAGGGAGCGTTACATGGCTACACCTTC
CAWTTEGALHGYTF
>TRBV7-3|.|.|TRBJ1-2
TGTGCCAGCAGCTTAGGAGGGGAACATGGCTACACCTTC
CASSLGGEHGYTF
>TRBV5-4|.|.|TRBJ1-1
TGTGCCAGCAGCAGGCAGGGGCTCAACACTGAAGCTTTCTTT
CASSRQGLNTEAFF
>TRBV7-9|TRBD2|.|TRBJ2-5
TGTGCCAGCAGCTTCTCTCTTAGCGGGGCCGGAGAGACCCAGTACTTC
CASSFSLSGAGETQYF
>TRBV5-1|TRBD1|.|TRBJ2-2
TGCGCCAGCAGCCCGGGACAGGGGTACACCGGGGAGCTGTTTTTT
CASSPGQGYTGELFF
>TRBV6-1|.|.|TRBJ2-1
TGTGCCAGCAGTGAAGTAGGAGTTGAGCAGTTCTTC
CASSEVGVEQFF
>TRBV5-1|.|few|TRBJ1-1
TGCGCCAGCAGCTTACTAGGGAACATGAACACTGAAGCTTTCTTT
CASSLLGNMNTEAFF
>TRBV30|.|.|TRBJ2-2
TGTGCCTGGAGTGTACTGAAGAACACCGGGGAGCTGTTTTTT
CAWSVLKNTGELFF
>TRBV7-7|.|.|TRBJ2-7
TGTGCCAGCAGCTTAGACGGTCAGTGGGGTTCCGAGCAGTACTTC
CASSLDGQWGSEQYF
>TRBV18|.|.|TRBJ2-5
TGTGCCAGCTCACCCAGCAGCCCGTACCAAGAGACCCAGTACTTC
CASSPSSPYQETQYF
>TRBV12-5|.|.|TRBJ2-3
TGTGCTAGTGGTTTGGGACAGAGCACAGATACGCAGTATTTT
CASGLGQSTDTQYF
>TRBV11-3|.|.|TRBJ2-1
TGTGCCAGCAGCCAAACAGTTAATGAGCAGTTCTTC
CASSQTVNEQFF